This entry features one TCR beta chain sequence. Ages ranged from about 18 to 100 years, with residence in 24 US areas. Participants reported their clinical history, and cohort assignment relied on those reports. Before being deemed recovered, Cohort 3 donors had two negative PCRs, clearance, or symptom resolution. The data were taken from a study of blood T cell repertoires in COVID-19. Whole-study context: From T cells, B-cell-depleted T cells, or PBMCs came the material, which was cDNA or gDNA.

Method: immunoSEQ multiplex PCR; TCRdb's copy keeps in-frame clones and lacks some. Of approximately 500,000 clones listed, 88% are singletons. The receptor was derived from a woman between 40 and 55 years old who had recovered from COVID-19. Sequences were obtained from PBMCs or T cells enriched from blood (not recorded which).

The CDR3 coding sequence is TGCGCCAGCAGTGCGGACAGGGGGTTAGGCGAGCAGTACTTC. This gives the protein CASSADRGLGEQYF. The V call is TRBV10-1, the J call TRBJ2-7; 10 bases agree with TRBD1. In germline, CDR1 is WNHNN, CDR2 SYGVQD (reference sequence). CDR3 length: 14 amino acids. V lost 4 bases to trimming and J lost 6 bases; unmatched junction nucleotides: 6.